The T cell receptor beta chain under discussion was sequenced for a study of T cell responses to AZD1222 COVID-19 vaccine. Measured with immunoSEQ multiplex PCR; TCRdb has only the in-frame clones, and not every one. The sample shows 90,000 to 110,000 clones, approximately 91% of them seen only once. Study-level results: Mapped onto spike, vaccine-associated CD4 TCRs spanned it and were dominant at 160-218 and 743-854.

To note about this clone: Its antigen is not identified.

This CDR3 spans 16 amino acids. The sample in question was peripheral blood, obtained on day 0 of MenACWY control vaccination. The chain links TRBV21-1 to TRBJ1-5. TRBV21-1 is a documented pseudogene. This sequence was found in an adult in good health. CDR3 DNA sequence: TGTGCCAGCAGCGGACAACAGGATGGGACTGTTCAGCCCCAGCATTTT. It codes for CASSGQQDGTVQPQHF.